This record concerns one T cell receptor (beta chain) sequence. Its matching antigen is unknown. It was with a sample-barcoded 5' primer and a J-beta primer mix that a second PCR of roughly 7 to 12 cycles was run. A template-switch adaptor with 12 random nucleotides tagged each cDNA molecule. TCRdb processed the 5' RACE reads anew with MiXCR; each CDR3 protein has one entry. Of fewer than 2,000,000 distinct CDR3 sequences in the sample, around 40% were seen once. This entry is derived from a study of blood T cells in healthy people across ages. Findings and limits, study-wide: PBMCs were not sorted, which prevented a conclusive comparison of naive versus antigen-experienced cells.

The CDR3 consists of 16 residues. Looked up from germline, CDR1 is LGHNA and CDR2 is YNFKEQ. The authors isolated at least 6 million PBMCs per sample. Material: blood. This rearrangement joins TRBV4-2 to TRBJ2-5, with TRBD2 matching over 8 bases. The J call may be in error: the DNA end matches TRBJ2-7 better. The receptor comes from a human donor in good health. This CDR3 is CASSQISGLGAYEQYF. For the CDR3, the DNA is TGTGCCAGCAGCCAAATATCGGGACTAGGGGCCTACGAGCAGTACTTC.